This TCR beta chain was captured by sequencing in a study of cytomegalovirus exposure and HLA in healthy donors (dated by TCRdb to about 2017). For the study in its entirety: In an earlier analysis of roughly 500 of the donors, around 300 Gb of sequence data and 117 million unique TCR beta sequences from roughly 190 million T cells were reported. Roughly 310 gigabases of sequencing data and approximately 80 million unique TCR sequences were included in an early release covering several hundred HLA-typed donors. Of the roughly 430 genotyped donors, over 70% fell in the genetic ancestry cluster associated with self-reported Caucasian donors. The aim of the study was to test whether cataloging public T cell receptors could identify signatures of past pathogen exposure. The study profiled the T cell repertoires of approximately 700 subjects by immunosequencing and related them to cytomegalovirus serostatus. Along with the roughly 700-subject first cohort, a separate validation cohort of some 130 different subjects was used. High-throughput TCR immunosequencing, statistical association of individual TCRs with disease status, and machine learning were combined to predict cytomegalovirus infection status. A later analysis re-analyzed previously published TCR beta repertoires from 550 to 700 donors and added high-resolution HLA genotyping to study TCR occurrence patterns. Rather than drawing on any new phenotypic data, the later analysis identified candidate immune exposures from TCR beta sequences and the way those sequences occurred across donors. In an earlier analysis of more than 550 of the donors, high-throughput TCR beta sequencing was used to judge whether each TCR beta V gene segment behaved as functional or pseudogenic. Donor age, sex, ethnicity and CMV serostatus were compiled alongside the repertoire data. Genome-wide SNP genotypes for about 55% of the roughly 670 donors were used in a later genetic analysis, which treated that subset as a discovery cohort. All discovery cohort repertoires had been generated on a single sequencing platform. Class I and class II HLA loci were covered by the typing at four-digit resolution. Typing coverage differed by locus: A, B, C, DRB1 and DQB1 were typed in roughly 620-630 donors, DQA1 in 522, DPA1 in around 580, and DPB1 in around 440. Because of strong linkage in the cohort, roughly five DR-DQ haplotypes were treated as single units for association and clustering. On average, 235,054 unique TCR beta nucleotide sequences were sequenced per donor among about 400 genotyped donors of the cohort, with about 19% of those sequences being non-productive.

Results the study describes overall, beyond this receptor: The sequencing pipeline was judged likely to have produced a cluster of highly shared sequence variants as a technical artifact. The cohort was sequenced for TCR beta chains only, and without alpha or paired-chain data the features that could be detected were limited. A later genetic analysis reported fewer N-insertions in productive TCRs among donors in an Asian-associated ancestry cluster than the roughly 670-donor mean. HLA typing was unavailable for some donors at each locus, so association tests used only the typed subset. In both the original and validation cohorts, the classifier was reported to diagnose cytomegalovirus status with high specificity and sensitivity. An association between a missense DCLRE1C variant and V-gene and J-gene trimming of TCR beta chains was found in a later genetic analysis and replicated in an independent cohort. Strong co-occurrence of HLA alleles, especially DR and DQ, made assigning TCR associations to individual alleles difficult. Roughly uniform sequencing depth across donors was assumed in presence/absence analyses, although this assumption may not hold. A further reported finding was that TCR beta sequences accurately predicted the HLA-A and HLA-B alleles for most subjects in the first cohort. The earlier analysis of 587 of the donors excluded seventeen rarely observed V segments, including chromosome 9 orphons, because counts were too low. In an earlier analysis of about 540 of the donors, most TCR beta V segments were observed in productive rearrangements about 87% or about 30% of the time, broadly matching IMGT annotations. Compared with equally common non-associated chains, HLA-associated TCR beta chains in a later analysis were more clonally expanded and had lower generation probabilities. Several of the top co-occurrence clusters appeared to be linked to parvovirus B19, influenza, CMV and Epstein-Barr virus, according to a later analysis. The study listed approximately 160 TCR beta chains as associated with cytomegalovirus. Linkage disequilibrium might explain the correlated functional status among segregating V segments, but an unknown experimental factor could not be excluded. According to a later analysis, most CMV-associated TCR beta chains appeared to be HLA-restricted, and the HLA associations seemed to be driven largely by CMV exposure. Most TCR sequences were seen in very few donors, while some public TCRs were found in many individuals. A later analysis found that TCR association rates varied across HLA loci, with DRB1 alleles showing the most associated TCRs and HLA-C alleles the fewest. At a false discovery rate of 0.05, a later analysis linked some 18,000 TCR beta sequences to specific HLA alleles. The authors suggested that the approach could potentially be generalized to other disease states and immunological phenotypes. For the cohort, immune exposure information was limited to CMV serostatus. Because the 87-base-pair reads could not distinguish some IMGT-functional V segments, including TRBV6-2 and TRBV6-3, those segments were excluded. In vitro tests confirmed that a few of the cytomegalovirus-associated TCR beta chains recognize cytomegalovirus antigens.

Concerning this clone: Its target antigen remains unknown. Base quality data are lacking; no much larger clone is found one base away.

The library was obtained by the immunoSEQ multiplex PCR assay. For the multiplex PCR, a mixture combining 60 forward primers for TCR Vbeta segments and 13 reverse primers for TCR Jbeta segments was used. A multiplex PCR assay on genomic DNA amplified the CDR3 region of rearranged TCR beta genes. The Illumina HiSeq System was used to sequence the amplified TCR beta libraries as 87-base-pair reads. The authors' pipeline ran thus. A later analysis tallied 75 million to 95 million unique TCR beta chains across the 600 to 700 repertoires, and about 12 million of those chains were shared by two or more donors. Raw reads were error-corrected and collapsed into unique sequences with a nearest-neighbor algorithm that merged closely related sequences to remove PCR and sequencing errors. V, D and J gene segments were assigned by aligning CDR3 sequences to IMGT reference sequences. Each retained sequence needed at least a six-nucleotide match to both a V gene segment and a J gene segment. A rearrangement counted as productive if the CDR3 had no stop codons and remained in frame with V and J, and every other rearrangement counted as non-productive. CDR3 was defined according to IMGT convention as the region running from the second conserved V-encoded cysteine to the conserved J-encoded phenylalanine. The earlier analysis of 587 of the donors excluded sequences that lacked an unambiguous match to a single V gene segment. In an earlier analysis of around 600 of the donors, V segments were called functional above 56.7% productive rearrangements and were called segregating when the between-donor standard deviation exceeded 5%. A statistical classification framework was built for diagnosing cytomegalovirus status from the catalog of TCR beta chain sequences. In a later analysis, TCR nucleotide sequences were compared against IMGT/GENE-DB human TR gene sequences so that V and J genes could be assigned. In a later analysis, CDR3 sequences and most-parsimonious VDJ recombination scenarios were assigned using the TCRdist pipeline. In a later analysis, each TCR beta chain was defined by its CDR3 amino acid sequence together with its V-gene family, and reads without a unique V-gene family were excluded. In a later analysis, nearly 600 highly shared, low-generation-probability nucleotide sequences were removed to address suspected cross-contamination and a sequencing artifact. In a later analysis, a clonal expansion index was calculated for each public chain from normalized within-repertoire ranks of inferred template counts. A later analysis computed generation probabilities with a VDJ recombination model fitted to out-of-frame rearrangements, and checked the results against IGoR. Hypergeometric tests were used in a later analysis to score TCR-TCR, TCR-HLA and TCR-CMV co-occurrence, with a repertoire-size bias correction applied to the TCR pairs. To estimate false discovery rates, a later analysis permuted the HLA or CMV assignments 20 times. In a later analysis, co-occurring TCRs were grouped using DBSCAN, with TCRdist sequence similarity added in when clustering inside HLA-allele-positive subsets. Co-occurrence clustering excluded repertoires with fewer than 30,000 or more than 120,000 public chains, plus five with anomalous nucleotide sharing. Not all clones reach the TCRdb copy of this immuneACCESS table, which keeps in-frame sequences only. Checked studies attribute under half of the gap to unresolved V genes and leave the rest unexplained. The DNA was the basis for D and trimming; V, J and clone size are from that table. The sample table records 140,000 or so clones; about 79% of these occur just once. The ten top clones hold less than 2% of the sample.

The germline V gene (reference sequence) supplies CDR1 MNHEY and CDR2 SMNVEV. From its cysteine to its phenylalanine, the CDR3 spans 14 amino acids. The CDR3 DNA has 42 bases and is translated from base 1. After removal of 6 bases from V and 1 base from J, the junction retains 2 bases not matched to a gene. The cohort comprised around 690 healthy bone marrow donors. All cohort members were sampled while nominally healthy, although unrecorded immune exposures were likely present. The donor was CMV seronegative and belonged to the group of 352 seronegative cohort members. A peripheral blood sample was collected from each donor, and TCR beta sequencing was performed on peripheral blood mononuclear cells. The Qiagen DNeasy Blood Extraction Kit was used to extract genomic DNA from the blood cell samples.

The TCR was taken from a woman under 40 in good health and CMV-seronegative. The sample was PBMCs. The rearrangement joined TRBV27 to TRBJ2-5; 10 nucleotides in the junction match TRBD2. In nucleotides, the sequence is TGTGCCAGCAGCCGGACTAGCGGCCAAGAGACCCAGTACTTC. Its coded protein is CASSRTSGQETQYF.